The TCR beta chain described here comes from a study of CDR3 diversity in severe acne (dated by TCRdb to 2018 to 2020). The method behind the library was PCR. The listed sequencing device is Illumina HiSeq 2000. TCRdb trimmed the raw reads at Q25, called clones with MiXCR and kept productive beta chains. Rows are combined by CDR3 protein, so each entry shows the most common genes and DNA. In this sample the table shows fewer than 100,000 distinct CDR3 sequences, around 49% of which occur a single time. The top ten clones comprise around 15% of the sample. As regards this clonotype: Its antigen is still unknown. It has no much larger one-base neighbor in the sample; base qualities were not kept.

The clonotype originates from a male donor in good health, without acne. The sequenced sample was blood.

The DNA sequence is TGTGCCAGCAGCTTGCGAGGGACAGGGGGCAATCAGCCCCAGCATTTT. This gives the protein CASSLRGTGGNQPQHF. The receptor chain draws on TRBV5-4 and TRBJ1-5, and TRBD1 matches 10 of the central bases. V has 1 base trimmed and J has 2 bases trimmed; junction bases matching no gene number 3. The germline V gene (reference sequence) provides CDR1 SGHNT and CDR2 YYREEE. The CDR3 runs 16 amino acids, cysteine and phenylalanine included. Solely the CDR3 DNA is kept, with 48 bases framed from the first base.